The 27 T cell receptor beta chains in this list originate from one sample, sequenced in a study of Tregs in tolerant kidney transplant recipients (dated by TCRdb to the late 2010s). Reading the label with the study, this specimen's time point is: blood sample drawn before combined kidney and bone marrow transplant. Preparation of the library involved the immunoSEQ multiplex PCR assay. The source is immuneACCESS, and TCRdb retained only in-frame sequences with V and J called. Part of the clones is not carried over; for the studies checked, unresolved V genes explain less than half of this, and the remainder is unexplained. Present in this sample are approximately 15,000 clones, around 77% of which were seen just once. The top ten constitute approximately 1.9% of the sample. This sample comprised Tregs from blood, obtained before the transplant. These receptors were collected from a human donor who received a combined kidney and bone marrow transplant.

The chain joins TRBV11-3 to TRBJ2-5; D may be TRBD2 (5 bases). This CDR3 has 13 amino acids. V was cut by 1 base and J by 4 bases, with 7 bases left in between. CDR1 SGHNT and CDR2 YENEEA come from the germline V gene. CDR3: CASSLGGPETQYF. CDR3 in DNA: TGTGCCAGCAGCTTAGGAGGGCCAGAGACCCAGTACTTC. Complete variable domain (other parts from reference TRBV11-3 and TRBJ2-5): EAGVVQSPRYKIIEKKQPVAFWCNPISGHNTLYWYLQNLGQGPELLIRYENEEAVDDSQLPKDRFSAERLKGVDSTLKIQPAELGDSAVYLCASSLGGPETQYFGPGTRLLVL.

The V and J genes are TRBV2 and TRBJ2-3; D remains unclear. Deletions cut 6 bases from V and 0 bases from J, with 16 bases between. This CDR3 has 16 amino acids. Germline V lookup: CDR1 SNHLY, CDR2 FYNNEI. The CDR3 DNA sequence: TGTGCCAGCAGGCGAGGATGGCTACCGAGCACAGATACGCAGTATTTT. Translating gives CASRRGWLPSTDTQYF.

The rearrangement joins TRBV19 to TRBJ2-1; 8 bases line up with TRBD2. Germline V gives CDR1 LNHDA, CDR2 SQIVND (reference sequence). J lost 4 bases, V lost 5 bases, and 10 bases had no gene match. The CDR3 has 16 amino acids. CDR3 coding DNA: TGTGCCAGTAGTTTAGGCCGTAGCGGGAAATACAATGAGCAGTTCTTC. Amino acid sequence: CASSLGRSGKYNEQFF.

V usage is TRBV5-1 and J usage is TRBJ2-2; perhaps TRBD2 as D (5 bases). Trimming took off 4 bases at V and 7 bases at J, with 14 bases between the two ends. Germline V gene data show CDR1 as SGHRS and CDR2 as YFSETQ. The CDR3 is 14 amino acids. The CDR3 spells CASSPAVQSGELFF. The CDR3 DNA is TGCGCCAGCAGCCCAGCGGTCCAAAGCGGGGAGCTGTTTTTT.

J is TRBJ1-6 and V is TRBV11-2; 10 bases are a match to TRBD1. The germline gives CDR1 SGHAT, CDR2 FQNNGV. The V gene end was trimmed by 5 bases and the J gene end by 9 bases; junction bases not matched to a gene: 7. The CDR3 loop spans 15 amino acids. The CDR3 spells CASSRQGAEGSPLHF. The CDR3, as DNA: TGTGCCAGCAGCCGACAGGGGGCTGAGGGTTCACCCCTCCACTTT.

The V call is TRBV18, the J call TRBJ1-3, with TRBD1 matching over 8 bases. The CDR3 totals 17 residues. The junction had 8 bases not matched to a gene; V was cut back by 4 bases and J by 0 bases. Germline values: CDR1 KGHSH, CDR2 LQKENI. CDR3 sequence: CASSLGTGDSSGNTIYF. The CDR3 DNA reads TGTGCCAGCTCACTAGGGACAGGCGATTCCTCTGGAAACACCATATATTTT.

The genes are TRBV5-4 and TRBJ2-1; D is undetermined. Germline CDR1 is SGHNT and CDR2 is YYREEE (reference sequence). This CDR3 contains 15 residues. Trimming cost V 3 bases and J 3 bases, with 13 bases left between them. The CDR3 sequence is CASSSPSGLYNEQFF. The CDR3 DNA is TGTGCCAGCAGCTCCCCTTCAGGTCTCTACAATGAGCAGTTCTTC.

The chain uses TRBV7-9 and TRBJ1-1; perhaps TRBD1 as D (6 bases). This CDR3 is built from 16 residues. V was trimmed by 6 bases and J by 0 bases, leaving 17 bases between them. CDR1 and CDR2 (germline): SEHNR, FQNEAQ (reference sequence). CDR3 nucleotide sequence: TGTGCCAGCAGGAGAGCGCAGGGGAGATTGAACACTGAAGCTTTCTTT. Amino acids: CASRRAQGRLNTEAFF.

This chain links TRBV7-6 with TRBJ2-3; 8 bases fit TRBD1. This CDR3 has 14 residues. The V and J ends lost 5 bases and 5 bases, in that order; junction bases with no gene match: 6. CDR1 and CDR2 from the germline V gene are SGHVS and FNYEAQ. The CDR3 nucleotides read TGTGCCAGCAGCCCTCGACAGGGGCAAGATACGCAGTATTTT. This translates into CASSPRQGQDTQYF.

This chain joins TRBV4-2 and TRBJ2-7; 12 positions match TRBD2. Germline CDR1 is LGHNA and CDR2 is YNFKEQ. With 8 bases clipped from V and 0 bases from J, the junction kept 5 bases outside the gene matches. The CDR3 is 15 residues long. The CDR3 bases are TGTGCCAGCTCCCCTAGCGGGGGGGTCTCCTACGAGCAGTACTTC. The encoded protein is CASSPSGGVSYEQYF.

Regarding this clone: At one end the junction does not follow the germline gene, possibly because of a read error. This chain uses TRBV5-4 with TRBJ2-5, with 11 bases identical to TRBD2. Germline CDR1 SGHNT, CDR2 YYREEE (reference sequence). CDR3 length equals 15 residues. The CDR3 loop reads CASSLSGLAGGRRNF. CDR3 DNA: TGTGCCAGCAGCTTGTCCGGCCTAGCGGGGGGACGGAGGAACTTC.

This clone appeared a single time. V gene TRBV4-1 combines with J gene TRBJ1-1, with a tentative D call TRBD1 (5 bases). CDR1 is MGHRA and CDR2 is YSYEKL in the germline V gene. Trimming removed 1 base at V and 0 bases at J, with 15 bases between. CDR3 length: 17 amino acids. CDR3 DNA: TGCGCCAGCAGCCAAGTTGGTAAGGGGCCGGTGAACACTGAAGCTTTCTTT. Translation gives CASSQVGKGPVNTEAFF.

This sequence joins TRBV18 and TRBJ1-1, with 9 bases lining up with TRBD1. From germline, CDR1 is KGHSH and CDR2 LQKENI. The V and J ends lost 3 bases and 1 base, in that order; junction bases with no gene match: 0. The CDR3 length is 14 residues. The CDR3 is CASSPDRGNTEAFF. CDR3 nucleotides: TGTGCCAGCTCACCGGACAGGGGGAACACTGAAGCTTTCTTT.

V and J are TRBV19 and TRBJ1-2; D ambiguous. CDR3 size: 12 residues. The germline V gene has CDR1 LNHDA and CDR2 SQIVND (reference sequence). With 1 base removed from V and 4 bases from J, the gap between germline ends came to 4 bases. The CDR3 spells CASSIVGYGYTF. CDR3 sequence (DNA): TGTGCCAGTAGTATAGTCGGCTATGGCTACACCTTC.

The chain uses TRBV27 and TRBJ1-2; no firm D call. Looked up from germline, CDR1 is MNHEY and CDR2 is SMNVEV (reference sequence). Trimming stripped 5 bases from V and 4 bases from J, with 8 bases between. This CDR3 is built from 12 residues. CDR3 sequence reads: CASSRTGYGYTF. The DNA for the CDR3 is TGTGCCAGCAGTAGGACTGGCTATGGCTACACCTTC.

This clone was observed a few times. The chain is built from TRBV10-1 and TRBJ1-1; D not resolved. Trimming shortened V by 2 bases and J by 0 bases, and 7 bases separated the two germline ends. Germline V CDR1 and CDR2: WNHNN, SYGVQD (reference sequence). The CDR3 extends over 14 amino acids. The CDR3 protein is CASSEGRMNTEAFF. The CDR3 region has the DNA TGCGCCAGCAGTGAGGGCAGGATGAACACTGAAGCTTTCTTT.

This chain joins TRBV27 and TRBJ2-3, with TRBD1 matching 8 bases. This CDR3 spans 14 amino acids. Trimming at V came to 4 bases and at J to 7 bases, leaving 7 bases not matched to a gene. Germline values: CDR1 MNHEY, CDR2 SMNVEV (reference sequence). The CDR3, as DNA: TGTGCCAGCAGTTCCTACAGGGGGGAAAATACGCAGTATTTT. Amino acids: CASSSYRGENTQYF.

This clone was seen just once. The chain carries TRBV28 and TRBJ1-5; perhaps TRBD1 as D (5 bases). The germline V gene has CDR1 MDHEN and CDR2 SYDVKM. V was cut by 8 bases and J by 5 bases, with 10 bases left in between. CDR3 size: 12 residues. CDR3 sequence: CASWTTDQPQHF. The CDR3 DNA reads TGTGCCAGCTGGACAACCGATCAGCCCCAGCATTTT.

This chain connects TRBV7-2 to TRBJ1-2; D not resolved. The CDR3 sequence is 14 residues long. Germline CDR1 SGHTA, CDR2 FQGNSA. V dropped 1 base and J dropped 2 bases, with 8 bases sitting between them. DNA for the CDR3: TGTGCCAGCAGCTTAGAACATGGCAACTATGGCTACACCTTC. It specifies CASSLEHGNYGYTF.

CDR3 amino acids: CASSSQPGQGDGYTF. The CDR3 DNA reads as TGTGCCAGCAGCTCCCAACCGGGACAGGGGGATGGCTACACCTTC. The gene calls are TRBV7-6 and TRBJ1-2, with 11 bases fitting TRBD1. V shed 4 bases and J 6 bases; nucleotides not matched to a gene: 7. CDR3 size: 15 residues. Germline V gene data show CDR1 as SGHVS and CDR2 as FNYEAQ.

This chain uses TRBV30 with TRBJ2-1, with 7 bases aligning to TRBD2. Germline V CDR1 and CDR2: GTSNPN, SVGIG (reference sequence). This CDR3 contains 15 residues. V trimming: 6 bases; J trimming: 4 bases; junction bases outside the gene matches: 12. CDR3 bases: TGTGCCTGTGCTGGTCGCGGGAGCGTTTACAATGAGCAGTTCTTC. Amino acids: CACAGRGSVYNEQFF.

A single count supports this clone. This chain uses TRBV29-1 with TRBJ2-7, with D hard to call. This CDR3 spans 11 amino acids. CDR1 is SQVTM and CDR2 is ANQGSEA in the germline V gene. Trimming stripped 7 bases from V and 3 bases from J, with 10 bases between. The DNA for the CDR3 is TGCAGCGCCGTGTTCTACTACGAGCAGTACTTC. Its protein is CSAVFYYEQYF.

In DNA, the CDR3 is TGTGCCAGCTCAATTACGCAGGGGACCGGGGAGCTGTTTTTT. Translated: CASSITQGTGELFF. V is TRBV18 and J is TRBJ2-2, with D possibly matching TRBD1 (6 bases). Germline loops: CDR1 KGHSH, CDR2 LQKENI. The CDR3 runs to 14 residues. The V end lost 5 bases, the J end lost 5 bases, and 12 bases lay between the germline ends.

This chain joins TRBV5-5 and TRBJ1-2; 8 bases are shared with TRBD1. The CDR3 consists of 15 residues. CDR1 SGHKS and CDR2 YYEKEE come from the germline V gene (reference sequence). The ends lost 0 bases at V and 8 bases at J; junction bases unmatched: 9. In DNA, the CDR3 is TGTGCCAGCAGCTTGGGGGACCGCCGGGACAGGGGCTACACCTTC. It yields the protein CASSLGDRRDRGYTF.

The gene calls are TRBV7-9 and TRBJ2-1; D call uncertain. V was trimmed by 5 bases and J by 0 bases, leaving 8 bases between them. Per the germline V gene, CDR1 is SEHNR and CDR2 is FQNEAQ (reference sequence). The CDR3 spans 14 residues. CDR3 protein: CASSGQSSYNEQFF. DNA for the CDR3: TGTGCCAGCAGCGGGCAGTCCTCCTACAATGAGCAGTTCTTC.

The genes are TRBV11-3 and TRBJ2-1; 16 bases are shared with TRBD2. CDR1 is SGHNT, CDR2 YENEEA, per germline. This CDR3 has 17 amino acids. Trimming removed 4 bases from V and 8 bases from J; junction bases left unmatched: 8. For the CDR3, the DNA is TGTGCCAGCAGCTCCGGGACTAGCGGGAGGGCCCCCCATGAGCAGTTCTTC. The encoded protein is CASSSGTSGRAPHEQFF.

The rearrangement uses TRBV5-5 and TRBJ2-7; 7 bases map to TRBD2. Looked up from germline, CDR1 is SGHKS and CDR2 is YYEKEE (reference sequence). V trimming: 4 bases; J trimming: 2 bases; junction bases outside the gene matches: 3. The CDR3 has 13 residues. Here the CDR3 reads CASSRDYAYEQYF. CDR3 in DNA: TGTGCCAGCAGCCGGGACTATGCCTACGAGCAGTACTTC.